These T cell receptor beta chains were read from a single sample in a study of blood T cell repertoires in COVID-19. TCRdb's copy holds only in-frame clones and misses some; the assay was immunoSEQ multiplex PCR. The repertoire holds 90,000 to 100,000 clones, with 87% as singletons. Sequencing was performed on peripheral blood. The receptors were gathered from an older woman with COVID-19, enrolled during active disease. Each CDR3 is given without its conserved first and last residue. Fields, in order: CDR3 protein, clone size, D gene, CDR3 length, V gene. The D gene is left open where the match is weak. Part of the rows lack a size; the others show once, few, many or a class for expanded clones.

ASTLGTGVNTEAF	once	TRBD1	13	TRBV19
ASTLLRGSPLH	NA	NA	11	TRBV7-2
ASSQVLGGVTDTQY	NA	TRBD2	14	TRBV4-2
ASSFTGGNTEAF	NA	TRBD1	12	TRBV7-9
ASSLGTGAYGYT	once	TRBD1	12	TRBV11-2
ASSPDYEETQY	NA	NA	11	TRBV11-3
ASSPGTSGGGNEQF	NA	TRBD2	14	TRBV7-2
ASSSGSYGYT	NA	NA	10	TRBV12-3/TRBV12-4
ASSLAGGPQNIQY	NA	TRBD2	13	TRBV5-6
AWSRLVEAF	NA	NA	9	TRBV30
ASSPPPGQGTFSYTETQY	NA	TRBD1	18	TRBV18
ASSQQGAQELF	NA	TRBD1	11	TRBV11-2
ASRRDDNQPQH	NA	NA	11	TRBV6-5
AWSLKGTVNYGYT	NA	TRBD1	13	TRBV30
AWRDRRFYEQY	once	TRBD1	11	TRBV30
ASSPGVLGTEAF	NA	NA	12	TRBV11-2
ASSYSQDRGERGAF	NA	TRBD1	14	TRBV6-5
ASSLAGYRGETQY	NA	NA	13	TRBV5-8
ASSSRTRGVAEAF	NA	NA	13	TRBV6-2/TRBV6-3
ASSLGENYGYT	NA	NA	11	TRBV7-9
ASSLLGRYEQY	NA	NA	11	TRBV7-6
ASSLTGGGTEAF	NA	TRBD1	12	TRBV6-5
ASSLLMNTEAF	NA	NA	11	TRBV12-3/TRBV12-4
ASMGAPSTDTQY	NA	NA	12	TRBV2
ASIPRREGPRNSNQPQH	NA	NA	17	TRBV27
ASSPMRGSGGFNEQF	NA	TRBD2	15	TRBV7-3
ASSFEGEKLF	NA	NA	10	TRBV12-3/TRBV12-4
ASSYPTARPYEQY	NA	NA	13	TRBV6-6
ASSAQGGPSEAF	once	TRBD1	12	TRBV7-8